Listed here are 10 T cell receptor beta chains from one sample, sequenced in a study of CD8 T cells in ankylosing spondylitis. Study findings and constraints: Typical of ankylosing spondylitis blood, it appeared, was a TCR beta motif of several highly homologous variants.

TCRdb used MiXCR to reprocess the 5' RACE reads, holding one entry per CDR3 protein. This sample carries about 540,000 distinct CDR3 sequences, approximately 12% of them seen once, and the ten largest clones take approximately 6.2%. These receptors lack a known antigen. The sequenced material came from blood, either unsorted or a sorted T cell fraction (not recorded which). All receptors derive from a male donor with ankylosing spondylitis.

This clonotype has ten or more counts. This sequence joins TRBV4-1 and TRBJ2-7; TRBD2 aligns across 11 bases. CDR1 is MGHRA and CDR2 is YSYEKL in the germline V gene. CDR3 length: 15 residues. With 2 bases clipped from V and 0 bases from J, the junction kept 0 bases outside the gene matches. The CDR3 DNA reads as TGCGCCAGCAGCCAACTAGCGGGAGGCTCCTACGAGCAGTACGTC. This translates into CASSQLAGGSYEQYV.

This clonotype was counted only a few times. An end of the junction differs from the germline gene, which may be a read error. This chain links TRBV20-1 with TRBJ2-3; 13 bases are shared with TRBD2. The CDR3 contains 14 residues. Germline V gene lookup returns CDR1 DFQATT and CDR2 SNEGSKA (reference sequence). The CDR3 spells CSASSPGTSGVPNF. The CDR3 DNA is TGCAGTGCTTCAAGTCCCGGGACTAGCGGGGTGCCGAATTTT.

The chain links TRBV18 to TRBJ2-2; the match to TRBD2 covers 10 bases. J was trimmed by 1 base and V by 3 bases; bases with no gene match: 11. Germline assignment: CDR1 KGHSH and CDR2 LQKENI. CDR3 size: 19 residues. CDR3 residues: CASSPLGLAGAMNTGELFF. In nucleotides, the CDR3 is TGTGCCAGCTCACCGTTGGGGCTAGCGGGAGCCATGAACACCGGGGAGCTGTTTTTT.

This clonotype was observed at least ten times. V gene TRBV12-3 or TRBV12-4 combines with J gene TRBJ1-1; D is ambiguous. V was shortened by 2 bases and J by 2 bases, with 6 bases between the two germline ends. This CDR3 comprises 13 residues. The CDR3 loop is CASSLWDNTEAFF. Here the CDR3 DNA reads TGTGCCAGCAGTTTATGGGATAACACTGAAGCTTTCTTT.

V and J are TRBV20-1 and TRBJ2-5, with TRBD1 matching over 8 bases. The CDR3 has 13 residues. Germline V lookup: CDR1 DFQATT, CDR2 SNEGSKA (reference sequence). Trimming removed 6 bases from V and 1 base from J; junction bases left unmatched: 4. CDR3 DNA sequence: TGCAGTGCGCATGGACAGGGCCAAGAGACCCAGTACTTC. Its translation is CSAHGQGQETQYF.

This chain joins TRBV19 and TRBJ1-2; 10 bases map to TRBD1. Germline assignment: CDR1 LNHDA and CDR2 SQIVND (reference sequence). The J segment lost 8 bases and the V segment lost 5 bases, leaving 11 bases of the junction unmatched. The CDR3 totals 15 residues. DNA of the CDR3: TGTGCCAGTAGTCCTGGGACAGGGGAAATAGGGGGCTACACCTTC. Encoded protein: CASSPGTGEIGGYTF.

This clonotype has just a few counts. The rearrangement joins TRBV20-1 to TRBJ2-1; TRBD1 or TRBD2 may be the D gene (5 bases each). This CDR3 spans 15 amino acids. Looked up from germline, CDR1 is DFQATT and CDR2 is SNEGSKA (reference sequence). V lost 4 bases and J lost 7, with 20 bases in between. In DNA form, the CDR3 reads TGCAGTGCTACCACCGGGTGGGACGCGAGGAATGAGCAGTTCTTC. It is translated as CSATTGWDARNEQFF.

The sample holds a few counts of this clonotype. This chain links TRBV12-3 or TRBV12-4 with TRBJ1-3; D gene unclear. The CDR3 has 15 amino acids. V dropped 1 base and J dropped 4 bases, with 11 bases sitting between them. The CDR3 nucleotides are TGTGCCAGCAGTTTAGGGAGCTCCTGGGGAAACACCATATATTTT. Translating gives CASSLGSSWGNTIYF.

CDR3 in DNA: TGCGCCAGCAGCGGGGCCCAATTGGACACTGAAGCTTTCTTT. Protein sequence: CASSGAQLDTEAFF. The chain has TRBV5-1 and TRBJ1-1, with D possibly TRBD1 on 5 matching bases. The V end lost 4 bases, the J end lost 3 bases, and 13 bases lay between the germline ends. The CDR3 has 14 residues. CDR1 SGHRS and CDR2 YFSETQ come from the germline V gene.

In this sample, this clonotype turned up a few times. V is TRBV10-2 and J is TRBJ2-7; the match to TRBD2 covers 10 bases. Germline V gene sequence: CDR1 WSHSY, CDR2 SAAADI. Trimming cost V 0 bases and J 3 bases; bases outside gene matches: 2. CDR3 length: 15 residues. The CDR3 DNA reads as TGCGCCAGCAGTGAGTCTGGACTAGCGGACTACGAGCAGTACGTC. This sequence encodes CASSESGLADYEQYV.